This T cell receptor (beta chain) was observed in a study of STAT5B mutations in CD4+ large granular lymphocyte leukemia. As for this clone: Its target is unknown.

The CDR3 has 13 amino acids. J was trimmed by 7 bases and V by 6 bases; bases with no gene match: 4. Germline V CDR1 and CDR2: SNHLY, FYNNEI. Sequencing was at survey level. Assay used: immunoSEQ multiplex PCR; TCRdb lists only in-frame clones, some missing. The profile covers tens of thousands of clones, with 76% appearing a single time and about 7% taken by the ten largest. Points from the study as a whole: CD4-sorted patient repertoires seemed more clonal than healthy CD4+ repertoires. No patients shared main leukemic clonotypes, though about 25% appeared at low frequency elsewhere. 8/27 top patient clones versus 2/35 control clones were TRBV06-family.

This receptor was taken from a human donor in good health. The sequenced sample was CD4+ T cells from blood buffy coats. This chain connects TRBV2 to TRBJ1-5; 9 nucleotides line up with TRBD1. The CDR3, as DNA: TGTGCCAGCAGAAGGACAGGGGACCAGCCCCAGCATTTT. Encoded protein: CASRRTGDQPQHF.